A single sample gave rise to the 20 T cell receptor beta chains below, sequenced in a study of cytomegalovirus exposure and HLA in healthy donors. PCR used 60 Vbeta primers and 13 Jbeta primers. The method was immunoSEQ multiplex PCR; TCRdb's version includes in-frame clones alone and lacks a portion of them. This sample has some 120,000 clones; approximately 60% occur once, and the top ten carry roughly 2.4%. Sample: PBMCs. Source of these receptors: a woman aged 30 to 39 in good health and CMV-seronegative.

This chain links TRBV7-9 with TRBJ1-6, with D unclear. Trimming cost V 1 base and J 2 bases, with 9 bases left between them. Germline loops: CDR1 SEHNR, CDR2 FQNEAQ (reference sequence). This CDR3 is built from 16 residues. CDR3: CASSLGLPTYNSPLHF. CDR3 nucleotides: TGTGCCAGCAGCTTAGGCTTGCCTACCTATAATTCACCCCTCCACTTT.

The count of this clone is one. The chain is built from TRBV4-1 and TRBJ2-1; D is possibly TRBD2 (6 bases). The CDR3 totals 16 residues. The germline V gene has CDR1 MGHRA and CDR2 YSYEKL. V was clipped by 1 base and J by 8 bases, with 18 bases between them. CDR3 coding DNA: TGCGCCAGCAGCCAAGGACGACTAGGCCTCGGGGATGAGCAGTTCTTC. It is translated as CASSQGRLGLGDEQFF.

The rearrangement links TRBV4-1 to TRBJ2-1; D unresolved. Trimming took 0 bases from V and 6 from J, leaving 12 bases between them. This CDR3 comprises 15 residues. From germline, CDR1 is MGHRA and CDR2 YSYEKL. The CDR3 loop is CASSQDLATRNEQFF. CDR3 DNA sequence: TGCGCCAGCAGCCAAGATCTTGCTACCCGCAATGAGCAGTTCTTC.

The chain uses TRBV5-6 and TRBJ2-7, with 14 bases lining up with TRBD2. The CDR3 covers 16 residues. The ends lost 5 bases at V and 5 bases at J; junction bases unmatched: 9. Germline lookup yields CDR1 SGHDT and CDR2 YYEEEE. This chain's CDR3 is CASRGGLAGVKDEQYF. CDR3 DNA sequence: TGTGCCAGCAGGGGGGGACTAGCGGGAGTTAAGGACGAGCAGTACTTC.

The rearrangement uses TRBV7-9 and TRBJ1-2; TRBD1 agrees at 7 bases. The germline gives CDR1 SEHNR, CDR2 FQNEAQ (reference sequence). The CDR3 runs to 13 residues. V shed 7 bases, J shed 6 bases, and the junction held 8 bases outside the gene matches. The CDR3 sequence: CASTPDRDDGYTF. CDR3 coding DNA: TGTGCCAGCACCCCAGACAGGGATGATGGCTACACCTTC.

This rearrangement joins TRBV6-1 to TRBJ2-1, with TRBD1 matching 7 bases. This CDR3 region has 14 residues. CDR1 and CDR2 from the germline V gene are MNHNS and SASEGT. V dropped 9 bases and J dropped 1; count of bases not matched to a gene: 6. CDR3 coding DNA: TGTGCCAGTGGTCCGGGACAGTCCTACAATGAGCAGTTCTTC. Translation: CASGPGQSYNEQFF.

The chain combines TRBV28 with TRBJ2-4; D may be TRBD2 (5 bases). Per the germline V gene, CDR1 is MDHEN and CDR2 is SYDVKM. The CDR3 totals 15 residues. The germline V and J ends were trimmed by 2 bases and 0 bases, with 8 bases remaining between them. CDR3 nucleotides: TGTGCCAGCAGTTTAGGCGGGCTAGCCAAAAACATTCAGTACTTC. Protein product: CASSLGGLAKNIQYF.

In this sample, this clone turned up a few times. V and J are TRBV7-9 and TRBJ2-5, with 8 bases fitting TRBD1. Germline loops: CDR1 SEHNR, CDR2 FQNEAQ (reference sequence). The V segment lost 4 bases and the J segment 7 bases; nucleotides outside the gene matches: 2. This CDR3 region has 12 residues. CDR3 DNA sequence: TGTGCCAGCAGCTCGACAGGGGCGACCCAGTACTTC. Its translation: CASSSTGATQYF.

CDR3 residues: CASSLELAGGPFETQYF. In DNA form, the CDR3 reads TGTGCCAGCAGTTTAGAGCTAGCGGGAGGGCCTTTTGAGACCCAGTACTTC. The J gene is TRBJ2-5, the V gene TRBV28, with 12 bases fitting TRBD2. Germline V gives CDR1 MDHEN, CDR2 SYDVKM. This CDR3 is built from 17 residues. With 2 bases clipped from V and 5 bases from J, the junction kept 9 bases outside the gene matches.

The chain recombines TRBV19 with TRBJ1-1; no clear D gene. Germline-derived CDR1 and CDR2 are LNHDA and SQIVND (reference sequence). V was clipped by 4 bases and J by 1 base, with 10 bases between them. This CDR3 region has 14 residues. CDR3 in amino acids: CASSTRRENTEAFF. The CDR3 DNA follows: TGTGCCAGTAGTACGCGCCGGGAGAACACTGAAGCTTTCTTT.

This clone occurred a few times. The genes are TRBV28 and TRBJ1-1, with TRBD1 matching 8 bases. The CDR3 runs to 16 residues. Germline-derived CDR1 and CDR2 are MDHEN and SYDVKM. V dropped 4 bases and J dropped 1; count of bases not matched to a gene: 8. CDR3 nucleotide sequence: TGTGCCAGCAGTTACCCCTTTGGACAGGGGAACACTGAAGCTTTCTTT. Encoded protein: CASSYPFGQGNTEAFF. Looking up the rest from reference TRBV28 and TRBJ1-1 gives the full variable domain: DVKVTQSSRYLVKRTGEKVFLECVQDMDHENMFWYRQDPGLGLRLIYFSYDVKMKEKGDIPEGYSVSREKKERFSLILESASTNQTSMYLCASSYPFGQGNTEAFFGQGTRLTVV.

The V call is TRBV5-1, the J call TRBJ1-1; the match to TRBD1 covers 8 bases. CDR1 SGHRS and CDR2 YFSETQ come from the germline V gene. The CDR3 has 14 residues. Trimming removed 3 bases from V and 5 bases from J; junction bases left unmatched: 6. In nucleotides, the CDR3 is TGCGCCAGCAGCTGGACAACAGGGGGGACTGAAGCTTTCTTT. It specifies CASSWTTGGTEAFF.

The chain couples TRBV28 to TRBJ2-4, with TRBD2 matching 10 bases. Germline trimming cut 6 bases from V and 2 bases from J; bases unmatched to any gene: 4. In germline, CDR1 is MDHEN, CDR2 SYDVKM. The CDR3 is made up of 15 amino acids. CDR3 residues: CASREAGGPKNIQYF. CDR3 coding DNA: TGTGCCAGCAGAGAAGCGGGAGGGCCCAAAAACATTCAGTACTTC.

The rearrangement links TRBV19 to TRBJ2-3; 11 bases fit TRBD2. Germline V gives CDR1 LNHDA, CDR2 SQIVND (reference sequence). The CDR3 extends over 16 amino acids. V shed 6 bases and J 5 bases; nucleotides not matched to a gene: 10. The CDR3: CASSGTSGGVGDTQYF. The CDR3 bases are TGTGCCAGTAGCGGGACTAGCGGAGGTGTTGGAGATACGCAGTATTTT.

This clone has more than one count but fewer than ten. The chain combines TRBV4-3 with TRBJ2-2; 8 bases fit TRBD1. Germline V lookup: CDR1 LGHNA, CDR2 YSLEER. The CDR3 totals 14 residues. V trimming: 1 base; J trimming: 5 bases; junction bases outside the gene matches: 0. CDR3 bases: TGCGCCAGCAGCCAAGGGACAGGGACCGGGGAGCTGTTTTTT. Its translation: CASSQGTGTGELFF.

The V gene is TRBV28, the J gene TRBJ1-6, with 9 bases aligning to TRBD1. CDR1 is MDHEN and CDR2 is SYDVKM in the germline V gene. V lost 5 bases and J lost 9; bases outside the gene matches: 5. This CDR3 has 14 amino acids. CDR3 region: CASSPGQGASPLHF. The DNA of the CDR3 is TGTGCCAGCAGTCCGGGACAGGGCGCTTCACCCCTCCACTTT.

The chain uses TRBV30 and TRBJ2-6; 9 positions agree with TRBD2. Germline lookup yields CDR1 GTSNPN and CDR2 SVGIG (reference sequence). V dropped 3 bases and J dropped 1; count of bases not matched to a gene: 10. This CDR3 comprises 18 residues. CDR3 residues: CAWRGPAGGGSGANVLTF. In DNA, the CDR3 is TGTGCCTGGAGGGGACCAGCGGGAGGCGGTTCTGGGGCCAACGTCCTGACTTTC.

This clone was found a few times. V is TRBV5-6 and J is TRBJ2-7; D unclear. V was shortened by 4 bases and J by 1 base, with 12 bases between the two germline ends. The germline V gene has CDR1 SGHDT and CDR2 YYEEEE. The CDR3 is 14 amino acids. The CDR3 nucleotides are TGTGCCAGCAGCCCTCGCTCAGGTTCCTACGAGCAGTACTTC. Translation: CASSPRSGSYEQYF.

The chain recombines TRBV6-1 with TRBJ2-1; D may be TRBD2 (5 bases). Germline-derived CDR1 and CDR2 are MNHNS and SASEGT. Trimming removed 6 bases from V and 8 bases from J, with 20 bases in between. The CDR3 totals 15 residues. The CDR3 bases are TGTGCCAGCAGCGCTGGGGTAGCGCGGTTGGATGAGCAGTTCTTC. Its protein is CASSAGVARLDEQFF.

This clone was seen just once. The chain is built from TRBV5-1 and TRBJ1-2; D possibly corresponds to TRBD1 (6 bases). This CDR3 contains 14 residues. Per germline, CDR1 SGHRS and CDR2 YFSETQ. V was pared by 0 bases and J by 3 bases, with 9 bases between. DNA for the CDR3: TGCGCCAGCAGCTTGGAGGGGGTGGACTATGGCTACACCTTC. This sequence encodes CASSLEGVDYGYTF.